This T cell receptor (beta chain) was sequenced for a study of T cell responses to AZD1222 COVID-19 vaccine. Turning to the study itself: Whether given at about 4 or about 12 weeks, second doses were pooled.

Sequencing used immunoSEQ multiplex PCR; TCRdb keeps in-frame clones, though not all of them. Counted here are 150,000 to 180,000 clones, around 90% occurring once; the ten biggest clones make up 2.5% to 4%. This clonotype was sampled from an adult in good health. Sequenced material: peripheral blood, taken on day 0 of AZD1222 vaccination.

CDR3 sequence: CASSEALLPSQSPLHF. CDR3 DNA: TGTGCCAGCAGTGAAGCGCTCCTACCTTCACAATCACCCCTCCACTTT. The chain recombines TRBV2 with TRBJ1-6; D uncertain. Trimming left V 0 bases short and J 10 bases short, with 16 bases between. The length of the CDR3 is 16 residues. Germline V lookup: CDR1 SNHLY, CDR2 FYNNEI. The complete variable domain, with remaining parts taken from reference TRBV2 and TRBJ1-6, reads EPEVTQTPSHQVTQMGQEVILRCVPISNHLYFYWYRQILGQKVEFLVSFYNNEISEKSEIFDDQFSVERPDGSNFTLKIRSTKLEDSAMYFCASSEALLPSQSPLHFGNGTRLTVT.